The 21 T cell receptor beta chains listed next were all sequenced from one sample in a study of blood T cell repertoires in COVID-19. Clones were sequenced by immunoSEQ multiplex PCR, and TCRdb holds only the in-frame ones, with some missing. This table holds some 160,000 clones, more than 75% found once. The specimen was peripheral blood. The receptors shown here come from a man between 60 and 70 years old with acute or convalescent COVID-19.

The V gene is TRBV29-1, the J gene TRBJ2-7, with TRBD1 as a possible D gene (6 bases). Germline V CDR1 and CDR2: SQVTM, ANQGSEA. Trimming shortened V by 6 bases and J by 0 bases, and 18 bases separated the two germline ends. The CDR3 is 15 amino acids. The CDR3 sequence is CSVQGWGLISYEQYF. CDR3 coding DNA: TGCAGCGTGCAGGGGTGGGGCTTAATCTCCTACGAGCAGTACTTC.

J is TRBJ2-5 and V is TRBV7-9; TRBD2 matches at 10 bases. CDR1 SEHNR and CDR2 FQNEAQ come from the germline V gene (reference sequence). Unmatched junction bases numbered 9, after V lost 5 bases and J lost 0 bases. The CDR3 runs 17 residues. CDR3 nucleotides: TGTGCCAGCAGCATAGGGGCCGGACTAGCGGACCAAGAGACCCAGTACTTC. Its protein product is CASSIGAGLADQETQYF. The full variable domain, rest sourced from reference TRBV7-9 and TRBJ2-5, is DTGVSQNPRHKITKRGQNVTFRCDPISEHNRLYWYRQTLGQGPEFLTYFQNEAQLEKSRLLSDRFSAERPKGSFSTLEIQRTEQGDSAMYLCASSIGAGLADQETQYFGPGTRLLVL.

The rearrangement uses TRBV5-4 and TRBJ2-7, with TRBD2 matching 7 bases. The CDR3 contains 15 residues. The V segment lost 3 bases and the J segment 5 bases; nucleotides outside the gene matches: 11. Germline V gene data show CDR1 as SGHNT and CDR2 as YYREEE (reference sequence). CDR3 nucleotide sequence: TGTGCCAGCAGCTCCCCCGGAACTAGCGACCACGAGCAGTACTTC. Translation gives CASSSPGTSDHEQYF.

This clone showed up just a few times. V and J are TRBV19 and TRBJ2-1; D is perhaps TRBD1 (6 bases). CDR3 length: 13 amino acids. Germline CDR1 is LNHDA and CDR2 is SQIVND (reference sequence). V lost 2 bases and J 6 bases, leaving 8 bases between the germline ends. CDR3 DNA: TGTGCCAGTAGTATACAGGGGAGCAATGAGCAGTTCTTC. Translation: CASSIQGSNEQFF.

The gene calls are TRBV19 and TRBJ1-5; D not certain. The CDR3 runs 13 residues. Germline CDR1 LNHDA, CDR2 SQIVND (reference sequence). V lost 3 bases, J lost 5 bases, and 8 bases lay in between. CDR3 coding DNA: TGTGCCAGTAGTATCGGGTTCGATCAGCCCCAGCATTTT. It specifies CASSIGFDQPQHF. The variable domain in full, with the rest retrieved from reference TRBV19 and TRBJ1-5, is DGGITQSPKYLFRKEGQNVTLSCEQNLNHDAMYWYRQDPGQGLRLIYYSQIVNDFQKGDIAEGYSVSREKKESFPLTVTSAQKNPTAFYLCASSIGFDQPQHFGDGTRLSIL.

The chain recombines TRBV2 with TRBJ1-5; D is possibly TRBD1 (6 bases). Trimming took 2 bases from V and 4 from J, leaving 12 bases between them. The CDR3 length is 15 residues. The germline CDR1 and CDR2 sequences are SNHLY and FYNNEI. The CDR3 sequence is CASSETQGRNQPQHF. The CDR3 DNA follows: TGTGCCAGCAGTGAAACTCAGGGGCGGAATCAGCCCCAGCATTTT. The whole variable domain, filled in from reference TRBV2 and TRBJ1-5, reads EPEVTQTPSHQVTQMGQEVILRCVPISNHLYFYWYRQILGQKVEFLVSFYNNEISEKSEIFDDQFSVERPDGSNFTLKIRSTKLEDSAMYFCASSETQGRNQPQHFGDGTRLSIL.

The chain links TRBV7-9 to TRBJ2-1, with TRBD2 identical over 12 bases. CDR3 length equals 17 residues. With 4 bases clipped from V and 4 bases from J, the junction kept 8 bases outside the gene matches. From germline, CDR1 is SEHNR and CDR2 FQNEAQ (reference sequence). The CDR3 here is CASSSFSTSGGYNEQFF. CDR3 in DNA: TGTGCCAGCAGCTCGTTCTCGACTAGCGGGGGATACAATGAGCAGTTCTTC.

This chain joins TRBV10-1 and TRBJ2-1; D not resolved. Trimming took 2 bases from V and 7 from J, leaving 12 bases between them. Germline V gene data show CDR1 as WNHNN and CDR2 as SYGVQD (reference sequence). CDR3 length equals 14 residues. Here the CDR3 reads CASSELLTRNEQFF. In nucleotides, the CDR3 is TGCGCCAGCAGTGAGCTCCTTACGAGGAATGAGCAGTTCTTC.

The chain couples TRBV7-7 to TRBJ2-5; tentative D call: TRBD1 (5 bases). V was clipped by 5 bases and J by 7 bases, with 14 bases between them. The germline V gene has CDR1 SSHAT and CDR2 FNYEAQ (reference sequence). This CDR3 spans 13 amino acids. This chain's CDR3 is CASSPGIDTTQYF. The CDR3 DNA is TGTGCCAGCAGCCCAGGGATAGATACGACCCAGTACTTC.

CDR3 nucleotides: TGCGCCAGCAGCTTGGGGGACAGGGTTTCATACGAGCAGTACTTC. The encoded protein is CASSLGDRVSYEQYF. This chain connects TRBV5-1 to TRBJ2-7, with 9 bases matching TRBD1. Germline lookup yields CDR1 SGHRS and CDR2 YFSETQ. J lost 4 bases, V lost 0 bases, and 5 bases had no gene match. This CDR3 is built from 15 residues.

A word on this clone: The sample has other DNA sequences that encode this CDR3 too. V and J are TRBV5-6 and TRBJ1-1, with TRBD1 identical over 7 bases. This CDR3 comprises 14 residues. The V and J ends lost 0 bases and 5 bases, in that order; junction bases with no gene match: 4. Germline values: CDR1 SGHDT, CDR2 YYEEEE. CDR3 in DNA: TGTGCCAGCAGCTTGGACAGGGGATTAACTGAAGCTTTCTTT. Residues: CASSLDRGLTEAFF.

The V call is TRBV30, the J call TRBJ2-5; 8 bases match TRBD1. This CDR3 comprises 14 residues. Per the germline V gene, CDR1 is GTSNPN and CDR2 is SVGIG (reference sequence). V lost 0 bases and J lost 4; bases outside the gene matches: 4. This CDR3 reads CAWSVQGARETQYF. The CDR3 coding sequence is TGTGCCTGGAGTGTTCAGGGGGCGCGAGAGACCCAGTACTTC.

The V and J genes are TRBV7-6 and TRBJ2-7; possible D gene TRBD2, 6 bases. The CDR3 has 14 residues. Germline CDR1 SGHVS, CDR2 FNYEAQ. The ends were cut back, 4 bases at V and 2 bases at J, with 12 bases in the middle. CDR3 DNA sequence: TGTGCCAGCAGCTCCGGGGGATTTACCTACGAGCAGTACTTC. As protein: CASSSGGFTYEQYF.

This clone was picked up a small number of times. The chain carries TRBV27 and TRBJ2-7, with 9 bases matching TRBD2. The V and J ends lost 5 bases and 6 bases, in that order; junction bases with no gene match: 5. The CDR3 is 13 amino acids. From germline, CDR1 is MNHEY and CDR2 SMNVEV (reference sequence). CDR3 loop: CASSKGLASEQYF. The CDR3 nucleotides are TGTGCCAGCAGTAAGGGACTAGCATCCGAGCAGTACTTC.

The V and J genes are TRBV19 and TRBJ2-3, with D uncertain. Trimming removed 2 bases at V and 2 bases at J, with 11 bases between. The CDR3 has 15 residues. Germline V lookup: CDR1 LNHDA, CDR2 SQIVND (reference sequence). The CDR3 loop reads CASSISAEYTDTQYF. The CDR3 DNA sequence: TGTGCCAGTAGTATATCGGCGGAGTACACAGATACGCAGTATTTT.

This clone was observed once. The chain joins TRBV7-9 to TRBJ2-7; 8 bases line up with TRBD1. The junction had 8 bases not matched to a gene; V was cut back by 1 base and J by 6 bases. In germline, CDR1 is SEHNR, CDR2 FQNEAQ (reference sequence). This CDR3 has 15 residues. The CDR3 loop is CASSLGGQVKGEQYF. The DNA of the CDR3 is TGTGCCAGCAGCTTAGGGGGACAGGTAAAGGGCGAGCAGTACTTC.

The rearrangement links TRBV27 to TRBJ2-3; 9 bases align to TRBD2. This CDR3 is 16 amino acids long. Trimming cost V 7 bases and J 4 bases; bases outside gene matches: 12. CDR1 and CDR2 (germline): MNHEY, SMNVEV (reference sequence). Here the CDR3 reads CASNSIGTSNSDTQYF. Here the CDR3 DNA reads TGTGCCAGCAACAGCATCGGGACTAGCAATTCAGATACGCAGTATTTT.

This chain uses TRBV6-5 with TRBJ2-7, with a possible D match to TRBD1 (5 bases). V dropped 6 bases and J dropped 4 bases, with 13 bases sitting between them. The CDR3 totals 13 residues. Per germline, CDR1 MNHEY and CDR2 SVGAGI. The CDR3 is CASSQGPFYEQYF. The CDR3 nucleotides read TGTGCCAGCAGCCAGGGCCCCTTTTACGAGCAGTACTTC.

The chain links TRBV19 to TRBJ1-5, with 11 bases aligning to TRBD1. This CDR3 region has 16 residues. In germline, CDR1 is LNHDA, CDR2 SQIVND (reference sequence). Trimming removed 4 bases from V and 4 bases from J; junction bases left unmatched: 6. Here the CDR3 DNA reads TGTGCCAGTAGTAGGCGAGGGACAGGGGGGAATCAGCCCCAGCATTTT. Translation: CASSRRGTGGNQPQHF.

The chain joins TRBV2 to TRBJ2-3, with TRBD2 identical over 11 bases. The length of the CDR3 is 15 residues. Per the germline V gene, CDR1 is SNHLY and CDR2 is FYNNEI. Trimming removed 5 bases from V and 5 bases from J; junction bases left unmatched: 6. The CDR3 nucleotides are TGTGCCAGCAGTCTGACTAGCGGGACTGGAGATACGCAGTATTTT. Protein product: CASSLTSGTGDTQYF.

The count of this clone is one. At the DNA level, this CDR3 is encoded by other sequences in the same sample as well. The V call is TRBV5-1, the J call TRBJ2-5; TRBD2 might be the D (5 bases). The germline V and J ends were trimmed by 1 base and 1 base, with 11 bases remaining between them. The germline V gene encodes CDR1 SGHRS and CDR2 YFSETQ. The CDR3 length is 15 residues. The CDR3 DNA sequence: TGCGCCAGCAGCTTGACTGGCCTAGCCCAAGAGACCCAGTACTTC. This translates into CASSLTGLAQETQYF.